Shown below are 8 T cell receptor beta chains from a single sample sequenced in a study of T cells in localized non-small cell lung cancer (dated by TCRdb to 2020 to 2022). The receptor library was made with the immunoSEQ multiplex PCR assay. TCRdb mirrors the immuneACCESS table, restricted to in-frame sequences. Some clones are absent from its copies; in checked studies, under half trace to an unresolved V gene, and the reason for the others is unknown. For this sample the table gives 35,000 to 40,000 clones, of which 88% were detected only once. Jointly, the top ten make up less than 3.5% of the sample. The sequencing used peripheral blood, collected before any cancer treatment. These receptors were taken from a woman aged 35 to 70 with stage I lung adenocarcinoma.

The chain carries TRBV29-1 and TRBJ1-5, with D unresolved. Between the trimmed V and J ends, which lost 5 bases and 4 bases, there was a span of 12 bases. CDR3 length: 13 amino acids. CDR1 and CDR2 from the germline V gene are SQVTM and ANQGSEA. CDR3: CSVYIGGNQPQHF. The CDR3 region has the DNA TGCAGCGTTTATATAGGTGGGAATCAGCCCCAGCATTTT.

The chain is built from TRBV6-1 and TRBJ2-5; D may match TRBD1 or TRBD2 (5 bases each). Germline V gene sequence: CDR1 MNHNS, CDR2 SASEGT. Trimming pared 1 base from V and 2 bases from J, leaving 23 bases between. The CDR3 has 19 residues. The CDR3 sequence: CASSEGAGLLGENQETQYF. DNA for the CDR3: TGTGCCAGCAGTGAAGGGGCAGGGTTGTTGGGGGAAAATCAAGAGACCCAGTACTTC.

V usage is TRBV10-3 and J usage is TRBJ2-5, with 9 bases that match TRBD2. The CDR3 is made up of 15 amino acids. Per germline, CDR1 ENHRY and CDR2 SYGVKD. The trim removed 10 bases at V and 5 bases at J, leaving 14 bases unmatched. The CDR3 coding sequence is TGTGCCACCGGAGGGGCTAGCGGGGACGGCGAGACCCAGTACTTC. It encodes CATGGASGDGETQYF.

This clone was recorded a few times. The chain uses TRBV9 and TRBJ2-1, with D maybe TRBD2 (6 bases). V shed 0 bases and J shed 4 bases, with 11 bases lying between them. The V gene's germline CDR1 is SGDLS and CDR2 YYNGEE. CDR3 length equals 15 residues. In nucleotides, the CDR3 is TGTGCCAGCAGCGTAGAAGTAGCGGAGTACAATGAGCAGTTCTTC. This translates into CASSVEVAEYNEQFF.

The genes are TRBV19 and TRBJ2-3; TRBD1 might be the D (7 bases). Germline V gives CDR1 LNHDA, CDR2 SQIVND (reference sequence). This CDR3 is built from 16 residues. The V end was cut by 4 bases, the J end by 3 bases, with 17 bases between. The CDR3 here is CASSTSGGGLTDTQYF. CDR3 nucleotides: TGTGCCAGTAGTACCTCTGGAGGGGGCCTAACAGATACGCAGTATTTT.

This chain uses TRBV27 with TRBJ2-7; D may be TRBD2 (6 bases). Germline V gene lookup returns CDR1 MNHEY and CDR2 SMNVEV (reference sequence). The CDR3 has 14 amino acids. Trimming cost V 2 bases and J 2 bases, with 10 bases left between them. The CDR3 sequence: CASSLGGRTYEQYF. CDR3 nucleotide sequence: TGTGCCAGCAGTTTAGGTGGGAGGACCTACGAGCAGTACTTC.

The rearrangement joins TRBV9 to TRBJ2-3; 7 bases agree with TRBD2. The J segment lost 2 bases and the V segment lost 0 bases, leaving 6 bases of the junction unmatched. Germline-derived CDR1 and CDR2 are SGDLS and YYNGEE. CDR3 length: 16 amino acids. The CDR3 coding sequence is TGTGCCAGCAGCGTAGGCCCTAGCGGTTACACAGATACGCAGTATTTT. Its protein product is CASSVGPSGYTDTQYF.

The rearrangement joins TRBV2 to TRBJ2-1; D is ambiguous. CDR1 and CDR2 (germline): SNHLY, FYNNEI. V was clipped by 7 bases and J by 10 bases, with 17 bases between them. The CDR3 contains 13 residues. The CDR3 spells CASNPKGLEEQFF. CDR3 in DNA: TGTGCCAGCAACCCTAAAGGCCTGGAGGAGCAGTTCTTC.